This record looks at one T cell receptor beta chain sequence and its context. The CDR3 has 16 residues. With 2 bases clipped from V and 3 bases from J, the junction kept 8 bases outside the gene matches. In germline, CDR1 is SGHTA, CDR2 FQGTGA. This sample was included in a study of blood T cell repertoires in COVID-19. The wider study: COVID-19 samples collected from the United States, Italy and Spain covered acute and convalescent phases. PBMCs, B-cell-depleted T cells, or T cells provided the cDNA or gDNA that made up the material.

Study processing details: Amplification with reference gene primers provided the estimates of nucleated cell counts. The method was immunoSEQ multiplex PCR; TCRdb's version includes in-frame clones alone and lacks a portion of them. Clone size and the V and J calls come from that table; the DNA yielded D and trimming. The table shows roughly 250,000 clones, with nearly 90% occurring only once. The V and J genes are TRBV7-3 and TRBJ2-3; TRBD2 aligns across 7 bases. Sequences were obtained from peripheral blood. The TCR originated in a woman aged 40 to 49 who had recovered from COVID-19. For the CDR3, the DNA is TGTGCCAGCAGCTTAGGCGTGGGCGGGGGAACAGATACGCAGTATTTT. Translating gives CASSLGVGGGTDTQYF. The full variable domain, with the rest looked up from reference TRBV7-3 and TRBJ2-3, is GAGVSQTPSNKVTEKGKYVELRCDPISGHTALYWYRQSLGQGPEFLIYFQGTGAADDSGLPNDRFFAVRPEGSVSTLKIQRTERGDSAVYLCASSLGVGGGTDTQYFGPGTRLTVL.